What follows are 10 T cell receptor beta chains derived from one specimen sequenced in a study of T cell changes during pregnancy in multiple sclerosis. Here immunoSEQ multiplex PCR was the method, and the copy in TCRdb shows in-frame clones only, minus some. The sample consists of tens of thousands of clones, about nine tenths of them appearing once. The sequencing here drew on CD4+ T cells from peripheral blood mononuclear cells, taken after pregnancy. The receptors here all came from a female donor with multiple sclerosis, enrolled in a pregnancy study.

This clone is a singleton in its sample. This chain connects TRBV5-1 to TRBJ2-3; 9 bases line up with TRBD2. CDR3 length: 16 amino acids. Germline values: CDR1 SGHRS, CDR2 YFSETQ. J gave up 2 bases and V 1 base, and 5 bases lay outside the gene matches. For the CDR3, the DNA is TGCGCCAGCAGCTTGTTTAGCGGGAGACCCACAGATACGCAGTATTTT. As protein: CASSLFSGRPTDTQYF. Together with reference TRBV5-1 and TRBJ2-3, the CDR3 gives the full variable domain: KAGVTQTPRYLIKTRGQQVTLSCSPISGHRSVSWYQQTPGQGLQFLFEYFSETQRNKGNFPGRFSGRQFSNSRSEMNVSTLELGDSALYLCASSLFSGRPTDTQYFGPGTRLTVL.

The chain couples TRBV6-4 to TRBJ1-1; 7 bases are shared with TRBD1. The germline V gene has CDR1 MRHNA and CDR2 SNTAGT. J gave up 11 bases and V 6 bases, and 15 bases lay outside the gene matches. CDR3 length: 14 amino acids. The CDR3 loop reads CASRAQGNSFEAFF. For the CDR3, the DNA is TGTGCCAGCAGAGCACAGGGGAATAGTTTCGAGGCTTTCTTT.

This chain joins TRBV11-2 and TRBJ2-5; D remains ambiguous. The CDR3 runs to 15 residues. Germline CDR1 and CDR2: SGHAT and FQNNGV. V lost 1 base, J lost 2 bases, and 11 bases lay in between. The CDR3 coding sequence is TGTGCCAGCAGCTTAGGCCTGACAAGACAAGAGACCCAGTACTTC. Translating gives CASSLGLTRQETQYF.

This clone was detected once. The chain combines TRBV5-4 with TRBJ2-1; 10 bases line up with TRBD2. V shed 3 bases, J shed 10 bases, and the junction held 19 bases outside the gene matches. This CDR3 comprises 18 residues. CDR1 and CDR2 (germline): SGHNT, YYREEE (reference sequence). In nucleotides, the CDR3 is TGTGCCAGCAGCTCCCCCCCCGAGCTAGCGGGAGTACCCCGAGAGCAGTTCTTC. Translated, it gives CASSSPPELAGVPREQFF.

A word on this clone: At the DNA level, this CDR3 is encoded by other sequences in the same sample as well. The V gene is TRBV6-5, the J gene TRBJ2-7; 8 nucleotides line up with TRBD2. Per the germline V gene, CDR1 is MNHEY and CDR2 is SVGAGI. V shed 6 bases and J 0 bases; nucleotides not matched to a gene: 4. The CDR3 is 14 amino acids. DNA of the CDR3: TGTGCCAGCAGCTTAAGCGGGAGCTCCTACGAGCAGTACTTC. This sequence encodes CASSLSGSSYEQYF.

This clone has a single count. CDR3 sequence: CASSRTGAVHTIYF. Here the CDR3 DNA reads TGTGCCAGTTCACGGACAGGGGCGGTGCACACCATATATTTT. V gene TRBV19 combines with J gene TRBJ1-3; TRBD1 matches at 9 bases. The CDR3 has 14 amino acids. J lost 8 bases, V lost 8 bases, and 10 bases had no gene match. Germline V gene sequence: CDR1 LNHDA, CDR2 SQIVND (reference sequence).

Only a few counts were recorded for this clone. The rearrangement joins TRBV29-1 to TRBJ2-2; the D is unclear. The ends were cut back, 6 bases at V and 1 base at J, with 12 bases in the middle. Germline V CDR1 and CDR2: SQVTM, ANQGSEA. This CDR3 comprises 14 residues. The CDR3 loop reads CSVRGRLNTGELFF. The CDR3 DNA follows: TGCAGCGTCCGCGGTCGGTTGAACACCGGGGAGCTGTTTTTT.

The gene calls are TRBV18 and TRBJ1-5, with 7 bases fitting TRBD1. Germline values: CDR1 KGHSH, CDR2 LQKENI. The trim removed 6 bases at V and 4 bases at J, leaving 3 bases unmatched. This CDR3 has 13 amino acids. The DNA for the CDR3 is TGTGCCAGCTCCCCGGACAGGAATCAGCCCCAGCATTTT. Its protein is CASSPDRNQPQHF.

The V and J genes are TRBV7-9 and TRBJ1-1, with D perhaps TRBD1 (6 bases). The CDR3 covers 19 residues. The V gene lost 1 base and the J gene lost 7 bases, with 28 bases spanning the gap. Germline CDR1 reads SEHNR; CDR2 reads FQNEAQ (reference sequence). This CDR3 reads CASSLEKTGRDRWGIEAFF. The CDR3 DNA sequence: TGTGCCAGCAGCTTAGAAAAGACAGGTCGGGATCGTTGGGGGATTGAAGCTTTCTTT.

In this sample, this clone turned up once. The V call is TRBV5-6, the J call TRBJ2-1, with TRBD2 matching over 11 bases. In germline, CDR1 is SGHDT, CDR2 YYEEEE. J was trimmed by 5 bases and V by 0 bases; bases with no gene match: 13. The CDR3 is made up of 19 amino acids. The chain's CDR3 is CASSLGELRLAGRHNEQFF. For the CDR3, the DNA is TGTGCCAGCAGCTTGGGCGAGCTTCGACTAGCGGGACGACACAATGAGCAGTTCTTC.